The 21 T cell receptor beta chains presented below share a single source sample, sequenced in a study of blood T cell repertoires in COVID-19. The method was immunoSEQ multiplex PCR; TCRdb's version includes in-frame clones alone and lacks a portion of them. The data show about 210,000 clones, 82% seen once. The sample taken for sequencing was peripheral blood. These receptors came from a woman between 40 and 55 years old with acute or convalescent COVID-19.

The chain recombines TRBV3-1 (or the pseudogene TRBV3-2) with TRBJ2-3; TRBD2 might be the D (7 bases). CDR1 is LGHDT, CDR2 YNNKEL, per germline (reference sequence). V gave up 0 bases and J gave up 2 bases, with 18 bases separating them. CDR3 size: 18 residues. This chain's CDR3 is CASSQDLSRGAATDTQYF. For the CDR3, the DNA is TGTGCCAGCAGCCAAGATCTGAGCCGGGGGGCCGCCACAGATACGCAGTATTTT.

This chain connects TRBV10-3 to TRBJ2-1; 11 bases line up with TRBD2. Germline trimming cut 5 bases from V and 4 bases from J; bases unmatched to any gene: 4. CDR3 length: 15 amino acids. CDR1 and CDR2 (germline): ENHRY, SYGVKD. The CDR3 sequence is CAISLAGGTYNEQFF. In DNA form, the CDR3 reads TGTGCCATCAGTTTAGCGGGAGGGACTTACAATGAGCAGTTCTTC.

J is TRBJ1-2 and V is TRBV5-5; maybe TRBD1 (5 bases). Trimming took off 4 bases at V and 4 bases at J, with 14 bases between the two ends. The CDR3 sequence is 14 residues long. CDR1 is SGHKS and CDR2 is YYEKEE in the germline V gene (reference sequence). As DNA, the CDR3 is TGTGCCAGCAGCACAACAGGTTTGGGCTATGGCTACACCTTC. This codes for CASSTTGLGYGYTF.

For the CDR3, the DNA is TGTGCCAGCAGCTCCTTAGCGGGGGGCAATAGGGATACGCAGTATTTT. Translation: CASSSLAGGNRDTQYF. The V call is TRBV3-1 (or the pseudogene TRBV3-2), the J call TRBJ2-3, with 10 bases fitting TRBD2. Unmatched junction bases numbered 11, after V lost 5 bases and J lost 6 bases. This CDR3 has 16 residues. Germline V gene data show CDR1 as LGHDT and CDR2 as YNNKEL (reference sequence).

The chain joins TRBV14 to TRBJ2-2; TRBD2 matches at 7 bases. This CDR3 spans 17 amino acids. V gave up 2 bases and J gave up 5 bases; unmatched junction bases: 11. CDR1 SGHDN and CDR2 FVKESK come from the germline V gene. This CDR3 is CASSQLASGQRTGELFF. The CDR3 nucleotides are TGTGCCAGCAGCCAATTGGCTAGCGGACAACGGACCGGGGAGCTGTTTTTT.

The J gene is TRBJ1-3, the V gene TRBV7-2; tentative D call: TRBD1 (5 bases). The V end was cut by 4 bases, the J end by 1 base, with 14 bases between. The CDR3 length is 16 residues. Per the germline V gene, CDR1 is SGHTA and CDR2 is FQGNSA. The CDR3 protein is CASSSLQGTSGNTIYF. CDR3 in DNA: TGTGCCAGCAGCTCACTCCAGGGTACTTCTGGAAACACCATATATTTT.

The chain carries TRBV15 and TRBJ1-2; possible D gene TRBD1, 6 bases. Deletions cut 2 bases from V and 0 bases from J, with 13 bases between. This CDR3 spans 16 amino acids. CDR1 and CDR2 (germline): LNHNV, YYDKDF (reference sequence). The DNA of the CDR3 is TGTGCCACCAGCAGACCAGTTCCAGGGGCTAACTATGGCTACACCTTC. It specifies CATSRPVPGANYGYTF.

The V gene is TRBV9, the J gene TRBJ1-1; 8 bases match TRBD1. J was trimmed by 6 bases and V by 5 bases; bases with no gene match: 12. This CDR3 has 15 amino acids. The V gene's germline CDR1 is SGDLS and CDR2 YYNGEE. CDR3 sequence reads: CASSPPGQVLSEAFF. CDR3 coding DNA: TGTGCCAGCAGTCCGCCGGGACAGGTTTTATCTGAAGCTTTCTTT.

The J gene is TRBJ1-2, the V gene TRBV6-6; no clear D gene. This CDR3 spans 12 amino acids. The germline V gene encodes CDR1 MNHNY and CDR2 SVGAGI (reference sequence). Between the trimmed V and J ends, which lost 7 bases and 4 bases, there was a span of 10 bases. The DNA for the CDR3 is TGTGCCAGCAAGAGGCAGTCCTATGGCTACACCTTC. Its protein is CASKRQSYGYTF.

The chain has TRBV11-3 and TRBJ2-1, with D possibly matching TRBD2 (5 bases). V lost 3 bases and J lost 9, with 12 bases in between. CDR1 and CDR2 from the germline V gene are SGHNT and YENEEA. The CDR3 contains 13 residues. The CDR3 nucleotides read TGTGCCAGCAGCTTGCTAGCCCCTAGTGAGCAGTTCTTC. Its translation is CASSLLAPSEQFF.

In nucleotides, the CDR3 is TGTGCCAGCAGCTTACTGAGTGTGGGGCAAACTGAAGCTTTCTTT. This codes for CASSLLSVGQTEAFF. The chain uses TRBV7-3 and TRBJ1-1; D perhaps matches TRBD1 (5 bases). Trimming shortened V by 2 bases and J by 5 bases, and 15 bases separated the two germline ends. The CDR3 consists of 15 residues. Germline-derived CDR1 and CDR2 are SGHTA and FQGTGA.

This clone was picked up one time. The chain recombines TRBV7-9 with TRBJ1-2, with 7 bases identical to TRBD1. The J segment lost 10 bases and the V segment lost 5 bases, leaving 13 bases of the junction unmatched. The germline CDR1 and CDR2 sequences are SEHNR and FQNEAQ (reference sequence). This CDR3 comprises 14 residues. The chain's CDR3 is CASSLPGGSKDYTF. The CDR3 DNA is TGTGCCAGCAGCCTCCCAGGGGGGTCCAAGGACTACACCTTC.

The chain combines TRBV12-3 or TRBV12-4 with TRBJ1-2; D might be TRBD1 (5 bases). The CDR3 loop spans 12 amino acids. V dropped 7 bases and J dropped 4 bases, with 10 bases sitting between them. CDR3 sequence (DNA): TGTGCCAGCACCCTGGACACCTATGGCTACACCTTC. Encoded protein: CASTLDTYGYTF.

The J gene is TRBJ2-3, the V gene TRBV6-4; D remains ambiguous. This CDR3 contains 15 residues. CDR1 MRHNA and CDR2 SNTAGT come from the germline V gene. V was shortened by 0 bases and J by 2 bases, with 9 bases between the two germline ends. The CDR3 bases are TGTGCCAGCAGTGACTCGAGGTCGGTCACAGATACGCAGTATTTT. Translated, it gives CASSDSRSVTDTQYF.

Here the CDR3 DNA reads TGTGCCAGCAGCCAAGGCCGAAGTTTACGGGTCTCTGGAAACACCATATATTTT. It is translated as CASSQGRSLRVSGNTIYF. V gene TRBV14 combines with J gene TRBJ1-3; D unclear. The CDR3 is 18 residues long. The germline gives CDR1 SGHDN, CDR2 FVKESK. Trimming took off 1 base at V and 0 bases at J, with 16 bases between the two ends.

The chain links TRBV3-1 (or the pseudogene TRBV3-2) to TRBJ2-2; TRBD2 matches 12 bases. After removal of 3 bases from V and 4 bases from J, the junction contained 15 bases not matched to a gene. The CDR3 is made up of 20 amino acids. Germline assignment: CDR1 LGHDT and CDR2 YNNKEL (reference sequence). The CDR3 bases are TGTGCCAGCAGCCATGTACTACTAGCGGGGGGTCGGACGGGCACCGGGGAGCTGTTTTTT. It specifies CASSHVLLAGGRTGTGELFF.

The chain uses TRBV24-1 and TRBJ2-7, with 11 bases that match TRBD2. The length of the CDR3 is 16 residues. V was clipped by 3 bases and J by 0 bases; unmatched bases: 3. Germline V gene sequence: CDR1 KGHDR, CDR2 SFDVKD. In DNA form, the CDR3 reads TGTGCCACCAGTGATGGAACTAGCGGGAGCTCCTACGAGCAGTACTTC. Translating it yields CATSDGTSGSSYEQYF.

This rearrangement joins TRBV7-2 to TRBJ1-6; D is perhaps TRBD1 (5 bases). The CDR3 length is 14 residues. Trimming stripped 1 base from V and 7 bases from J, with 8 bases between. The germline V gene encodes CDR1 SGHTA and CDR2 FQGNSA. CDR3 residues: CASSLGQRNSPLHF. CDR3 in DNA: TGTGCCAGCAGCTTAGGACAGAGGAATTCACCCCTCCACTTT.

The chain employs TRBV7-9 and TRBJ2-4; 9 nucleotides agree with TRBD2. V lost 5 bases to trimming and J lost 4 bases; unmatched junction nucleotides: 6. Germline lookup yields CDR1 SEHNR and CDR2 FQNEAQ (reference sequence). The CDR3 is 15 residues long. The DNA of the CDR3 is TGTGCCAGCAGCCCATACACTAGCGGGAAAAACATTCAGTACTTC. Translation: CASSPYTSGKNIQYF. The whole variable domain, filled in from reference TRBV7-9 and TRBJ2-4, reads DTGVSQNPRHKITKRGQNVTFRCDPISEHNRLYWYRQTLGQGPEFLTYFQNEAQLEKSRLLSDRFSAERPKGSFSTLEIQRTEQGDSAMYLCASSPYTSGKNIQYFGAGTRLSVL.

This clone has just a few counts. This chain uses TRBV6-2 or TRBV6-3 with TRBJ1-2; 9 positions match TRBD1. After removal of 6 bases from V and 7 bases from J, the junction contained 6 bases not matched to a gene. Germline assignment: CDR1 MNHEY and CDR2 SVGEGT. This CDR3 is built from 13 residues. The CDR3 DNA sequence: TGTGCCAGCAGCCAGGGACAGGGTGGTGGCTACACCTTC. It translates to CASSQGQGGGYTF.

The chain has TRBV21-1 and TRBJ2-5; TRBD2, the table's D call, lacks a check against the DNA. TRBV21-1 is a listed pseudogene. The CDR3 length is 18 residues. CDR3 bases: TGTGCCAGCAGCAAGACGAGCCTAGCGGGAGGCCTATGGGAGACCCAGTACTTC. Translating it yields CASSKTSLAGGLWETQYF.